This T cell receptor beta chain comes out of a study of T cell repertoires in breast cancer. For the study at large: Samples were breast cancer tumors, lymph nodes and blood from patients, and control blood.

An expanded emulsion RT-PCR with primers for all TCR V genes paired CD8+ T cell chains. Unpaired genes were suppressed by blocking oligonucleotides during a second nested PCR. TCRdb reanalysed the emulsion pairing reads using MiXCR and keeps one entry per CDR3 protein. Altogether about 40,000 distinct CDR3 sequences are present, 45% being singletons, with the ten largest covering approximately 60%. The CDR3 is made up of 14 amino acids. V was shortened by 3 bases and J by 0 bases, with 6 bases between the two germline ends. Per the germline V gene, CDR1 is SGHTA and CDR2 is FQGNSA. V and J are TRBV7-2 and TRBJ1-5, with D uncertain. The sample was CD8+ T cells. The clonotype comes from a pool of human donors with breast cancer or a healthy control (not recorded which). This chain's CDR3 is CASSFSDSNQPQHF. The CDR3 bases are TGTGCCAGCAGCTTTTCCGATAGCAATCAGCCCCAGCATTTT.